One and the same sample provided the 32 T cell receptor beta chains below, sequenced in a study of patients and donors after allogeneic stem cell transplantation. TCRdb re-analysed the RT-PCR reads in MiXCR, keeping a single row per CDR3 protein. The sample has about 400,000 distinct CDR3 sequences, around 15% seen once. The sequenced sample was blood, either unsorted or a sorted T cell fraction (not recorded which). The receptors here all came from a human donor who was either an allogeneic HSCT recipient or a stem cell or donor lymphocyte infusion donor (not recorded which). It is not recorded whose cells these are; they may come from a transplant donor.

The genes are TRBV10-3 and TRBJ1-1; D remains ambiguous. The CDR3 sequence is 12 residues long. Germline V lookup: CDR1 ENHRY, CDR2 SYGVKD. V was shortened by 2 bases and J by 3 bases, with 4 bases between the two germline ends. CDR3 region: CAISEKYTEAFF. CDR3 sequence (DNA): TGTGCCATCAGTGAGAAGTACACTGAAGCTTTCTTT.

The V call is TRBV19, the J call TRBJ2-7, with D hard to call. V was pared by 10 bases and J by 1 base, with 5 bases between. The CDR3 extends over 10 amino acids. Germline V gene sequence: CDR1 LNHDA, CDR2 SQIVND (reference sequence). The CDR3 loop reads CATGSYEQYF. The CDR3, as DNA: TGTGCCACCGGGTCCTACGAGCAGTACTTC.

The chain is built from TRBV28 and TRBJ2-1; 13 bases align to TRBD2. There are 17 residues in the CDR3. Germline V gene data show CDR1 as MDHEN and CDR2 as SYDVKM. The trim removed 1 base at V and 4 bases at J, leaving 4 bases unmatched. CDR3 sequence reads: CASSLYRTSGSYNEQFF. The CDR3 nucleotides read TGTGCCAGCAGTTTATACCGGACTAGCGGGAGTTACAATGAGCAGTTCTTC.

The genes are TRBV7-9 and TRBJ2-3; D might be TRBD2 (6 bases). V lost 7 bases and J 2 bases, leaving 16 bases between the germline ends. The CDR3 covers 15 residues. Germline-derived CDR1 and CDR2 are SEHNR and FQNEAQ (reference sequence). The CDR3 spells CASTAGFTITDTQYF. The CDR3 DNA reads as TGTGCCAGCACGGCGGGGTTCACCATCACAGATACGCAGTATTTT.

The chain uses TRBV5-1 and TRBJ2-1; 10 bases match TRBD1. In germline, CDR1 is SGHRS, CDR2 YFSETQ. The junction had 5 bases not matched to a gene; V was cut back by 4 bases and J by 4 bases. The CDR3 consists of 15 residues. The CDR3, as DNA: TGCGCCAGCAGCCCCCGGGACAGGGGATACAATGAGCAGTTCTTC. Protein: CASSPRDRGYNEQFF.

This chain links TRBV2 with TRBJ2-2, with D unclear. Germline CDR1 and CDR2: SNHLY and FYNNEI. The V gene lost 4 bases and the J gene lost 0 bases, with 12 bases spanning the gap. The CDR3 totals 16 residues. CDR3 sequence reads: CASSAVWAANTGELFF. The DNA for the CDR3 is TGTGCCAGCAGTGCGGTTTGGGCCGCGAACACCGGGGAGCTGTTTTTT. Variable domain in full (rest from reference TRBV2 and TRBJ2-2): EPEVTQTPSHQVTQMGQEVILRCVPISNHLYFYWYRQILGQKVEFLVSFYNNEISEKSEIFDDQFSVERPDGSNFTLKIRSTKLEDSAMYFCASSAVWAANTGELFFGEGSRLTVL.

This clonotype has a handful of counts. The genes are TRBV9 and TRBJ1-2; 11 bases line up with TRBD1. Per germline, CDR1 SGDLS and CDR2 YYNGEE. CDR3 size: 15 residues. Trimming took 4 bases from V and 4 from J; bases not matched to a gene: 6. Here the CDR3 reads CASSSGQGAGYGYTF. The DNA for the CDR3 is TGTGCCAGCAGCTCAGGACAGGGGGCAGGCTATGGCTACACCTTC.

This clonotype appeared a few times. The rearrangement joins TRBV11-3 to TRBJ2-5; 7 bases match TRBD1. The J segment lost 5 bases and the V segment lost 5 bases, leaving 8 bases of the junction unmatched. Per germline, CDR1 SGHNT and CDR2 YENEEA. CDR3 length: 14 amino acids. Here the CDR3 DNA reads TGTGCCAGCAGCCTTCAGGGGGAGACGGAGACCCAGTACTTC. Protein product: CASSLQGETETQYF.

This clonotype was counted at least ten times. The CDR3 DNA reads as TGCAGCGTGCCGGGCCTAAGCTCCTACGAGCAGTACTTC. The encoded protein is CSVPGLSSYEQYF. V usage is TRBV29-1 and J usage is TRBJ2-7; no clear D. Germline V gives CDR1 SQVTM, CDR2 ANQGSEA. V dropped 6 bases and J dropped 0 bases, with 12 bases sitting between them. The CDR3 sequence is 13 residues long.

This clonotype was counted many times. The rearrangement joins TRBV7-8 to TRBJ2-2, with D possibly called TRBD1 or TRBD2 (6 bases each). Germline CDR1 SGHVS, CDR2 FQNEAQ. V was shortened by 1 base and J by 1 base, with 10 bases between the two germline ends. This CDR3 is built from 16 residues. CDR3: CASSLGRGMNTGELFF. CDR3 nucleotides: TGTGCCAGCAGCTTAGGGAGGGGGATGAACACCGGGGAGCTGTTTTTT.

This clonotype has a handful of counts. V is TRBV7-9 and J is TRBJ1-1; D perhaps matches TRBD1 (5 bases). Germline values: CDR1 SEHNR, CDR2 FQNEAQ (reference sequence). This CDR3 region has 16 residues. Trimming took 7 bases from V and 1 from J, leaving 19 bases between them. CDR3 DNA sequence: TGTGCCAGCACCCACGGTAGGGGCGATCCGAACACTGAAGCTTTCTTT. This encodes CASTHGRGDPNTEAFF.

This clonotype was counted only a few times. V and J are TRBV5-1 and TRBJ2-3; D perhaps matches TRBD2 (6 bases). Trimming left V 3 bases short and J 1 base short, with 9 bases between. The CDR3 is 14 amino acids. CDR1 and CDR2 (germline): SGHRS, YFSETQ. The CDR3 is CASSSSSGTDTQYF. As DNA, the CDR3 is TGCGCCAGCAGCTCTTCTAGCGGCACAGATACGCAGTATTTT.

This sequence joins TRBV5-1 and TRBJ1-6; D perhaps matches TRBD1 (6 bases). The ends were cut back, 5 bases at V and 1 base at J, with 13 bases in the middle. Germline V CDR1 and CDR2: SGHRS, YFSETQ. The CDR3 has 16 residues. This chain's CDR3 is CASSWGLRSYNSPLHF. In DNA, the CDR3 is TGCGCCAGCAGTTGGGGGCTGAGGTCCTATAATTCACCCCTCCACTTT.

This clonotype occurred a few times. The DNA is omitted, as the CDR3 cannot be located on it reliably, and the CDR3 follows TCRdb's listing. V is TRBV29-1 and J is TRBJ1-1; the D segment call TRBD1 is taken from the table without a DNA check. Termini included, the CDR3 measures 13 amino acids. Germline CDR1 is SQVTM and CDR2 is ANQGSEA. This CDR3 reads CSVEDFFGQQAFF.

The CDR3 region has the DNA TGTGCCAGCAGTTTAACAGGTGCGAGCAATCAGCCCCAGCATTTT. Translating gives CASSLTGASNQPQHF. The chain carries TRBV12-3 or TRBV12-4 and TRBJ1-5, with TRBD1 as a possible D gene (5 bases). CDR3 length equals 15 residues. Trimming stripped 2 bases from V and 1 base from J, with 9 bases between.

The chain couples TRBV6-1 to TRBJ2-7; D is uncertain. Germline CDR1 and CDR2: MNHNS and SASEGT. The CDR3 extends over 14 amino acids. Trimming cost V 5 bases and J 3 bases, with 14 bases left between them. The DNA for the CDR3 is TGTGCCAGCAGTCGTGGCGCAGTTATCTACGAGCAGTACTTC. Its translation: CASSRGAVIYEQYF.

This clonotype was counted between two and nine times. CDR3 DNA: TGTGCCAGCAGTAGGGGAAACTATGGCTACACCTTC. It translates to CASSRGNYGYTF. The V gene is TRBV28, the J gene TRBJ1-2; possible D gene TRBD1, 5 bases. The V and J ends lost 5 bases and 2 bases respectively, with 6 bases between them. Germline assignment: CDR1 MDHEN and CDR2 SYDVKM. The CDR3 contains 12 residues.

This chain joins TRBV7-6 and TRBJ2-3; unclear D gene. V lost 1 base and J lost 2, with 10 bases in between. This CDR3 has 15 amino acids. Per the germline V gene, CDR1 is SGHVS and CDR2 is FNYEAQ. The DNA of the CDR3 is TGTGCCAGCAGCTTAGAAGCAGTAACCACAGATACGCAGTATTTT. Translated: CASSLEAVTTDTQYF. Variable domain in full (rest from reference TRBV7-6 and TRBJ2-3): GAGVSQSPRYKVTKRGQDVALRCDPISGHVSLYWYRQALGQGPEFLTYFNYEAQQDKSGLPNDRFSAERPEGSISTLTIQRTEQRDSAMYRCASSLEAVTTDTQYFGPGTRLTVL.

This clonotype was seen more than once but under ten times. The genes are TRBV30 and TRBJ2-5; no reliable D call. This CDR3 has 11 amino acids. Germline V CDR1 and CDR2: GTSNPN, SVGIG (reference sequence). The V gene lost 2 bases and the J gene lost 5 bases, with 6 bases spanning the gap. The CDR3 bases are TGTGCCTGGAGTTTGGGGGAGACCCAGTACTTC. As protein: CAWSLGETQYF.

V and J are TRBV10-3 and TRBJ1-1; a possible D gene is TRBD1 (5 bases). The CDR3 runs 13 residues. Deletions cut 5 bases from V and 5 bases from J, with 12 bases between. Germline loops: CDR1 ENHRY, CDR2 SYGVKD. CDR3 sequence reads: CAISQGPGTEAFF. CDR3 nucleotide sequence: TGTGCCATCAGTCAGGGACCAGGGACTGAAGCTTTCTTT.

As regards this clonotype: At one end, the junction sequence differs from germline, possibly due to a read error. This chain joins TRBV6-1 and TRBJ1-5; D perhaps matches TRBD1 (6 bases). CDR3 length: 14 residues. Germline values: CDR1 MNHNS, CDR2 SASEGT. DNA for the CDR3: TGTGCCAGCAGGACCAGGGGTGGCAATCAGCTCCAGCATTTT. Its protein is CASRTRGGNQLQHF.

The chain joins TRBV5-1 to TRBJ2-2; D possibly corresponds to TRBD2 (7 bases). The V and J ends lost 3 bases and 5 bases respectively, with 14 bases between them. The germline V gene has CDR1 SGHRS and CDR2 YFSETQ. This CDR3 is built from 15 residues. CDR3 sequence: CASSSHGGRTGELFF. The CDR3 DNA follows: TGCGCCAGCAGCTCCCACGGGGGGCGGACCGGGGAGCTGTTTTTT.

This clonotype was counted between two and nine times. The chain employs TRBV18 and TRBJ1-2; a weak D match, TRBD1 (6 bases). V was pared by 3 bases and J by 6 bases, with 17 bases between. This CDR3 region has 15 residues. Germline V gives CDR1 KGHSH, CDR2 LQKENI. CDR3 residues: CASSPRGQSRDGYTF. CDR3 nucleotide sequence: TGTGCCAGCTCACCCCGTGGACAGTCAAGGGATGGCTACACCTTC.

This chain joins TRBV7-9 and TRBJ2-3; D is perhaps TRBD1 or TRBD2 (5 bases each). This CDR3 has 14 amino acids. With 5 bases removed from V and 6 bases from J, the gap between germline ends came to 15 bases. CDR1 and CDR2 (germline): SEHNR, FQNEAQ (reference sequence). DNA of the CDR3: TGTGCCAGCAGCAGCCGGGATGCAGGGGATACGCAGTATTTT. Encoded protein: CASSSRDAGDTQYF.

This clonotype was seen more than once but under ten times. The chain carries TRBV10-3 and TRBJ2-2; D not resolved. This CDR3 contains 16 residues. Trimming shortened V by 0 bases and J by 3 bases, and 11 bases separated the two germline ends. Germline V lookup: CDR1 ENHRY, CDR2 SYGVKD. DNA for the CDR3: TGTGCCATCAGTGAGTCGTACCTCAGAGACACCGGGGAGCTGTTTTTT. Protein sequence: CAISESYLRDTGELFF.

The chain couples TRBV20-1 to TRBJ1-5, with TRBD1 identical over 9 bases. Trimming removed 3 bases from V and 4 bases from J; junction bases left unmatched: 7. Germline values: CDR1 DFQATT, CDR2 SNEGSKA (reference sequence). The CDR3 loop spans 15 amino acids. For the CDR3, the DNA is TGCAGTGCTAGGTCCGGGACAGGGAGTAATCAGCCCCAGCATTTT. Translation: CSARSGTGSNQPQHF.

The rearrangement uses TRBV20-1 and TRBJ1-1; D not certain. Germline CDR1 is DFQATT and CDR2 is SNEGSKA (reference sequence). This CDR3 spans 14 amino acids. Trimming pared 5 bases from V and 1 base from J, leaving 14 bases between. The CDR3 spells CSAVPGNKNTEAFF. In nucleotides, the CDR3 is TGCAGTGCTGTGCCCGGGAATAAGAACACTGAAGCTTTCTTT.

This clonotype was seen many times. The rearrangement uses TRBV10-3 and TRBJ2-7; TRBD1 agrees at 9 bases. The CDR3 consists of 14 residues. From germline, CDR1 is ENHRY and CDR2 SYGVKD. V shed 2 bases and J 2 bases; nucleotides not matched to a gene: 1. CDR3 residues: CAISERQGAYEQYF. In nucleotides, the CDR3 is TGTGCCATCAGTGAGCGACAGGGGGCCTACGAGCAGTACTTC.

This rearrangement joins TRBV5-1 to TRBJ2-3; the match to TRBD1 covers 11 bases. CDR1 is SGHRS, CDR2 YFSETQ, per germline. V lost 4 bases, J lost 7 bases, and 11 bases stayed unmatched. The CDR3 loop spans 16 amino acids. In DNA, the CDR3 is TGCGCCAGCAGCATAGGACAGGGGGCGGCCGGGCATACGCAGTATTTT. Protein product: CASSIGQGAAGHTQYF.

This clonotype has just a few counts. J is TRBJ2-4 and V is TRBV12-5, with D possibly being TRBD1 (5 bases). The CDR3 loop spans 12 amino acids. Germline CDR1 LGHNT, CDR2 FRNRAP. The V end was cut by 6 bases, the J end by 14 bases, with 17 bases between. CDR3 protein: CASGHDRSAKYF. CDR3 nucleotides: TGTGCTAGTGGCCACGACAGATCGGCAAAGTACTTC.

This clonotype came up once. V and J are TRBV27 and TRBJ2-3; D might be TRBD2 (6 bases). Germline-derived CDR1 and CDR2 are MNHEY and SMNVEV (reference sequence). The CDR3 extends over 15 amino acids. V gave up 3 bases and J gave up 0 bases, with 10 bases separating them. CDR3 DNA sequence: TGTGCCAGCAGTTTCATACTAGCTAGCACAGATACGCAGTATTTT. Protein: CASSFILASTDTQYF.

The J gene is TRBJ1-2, the V gene TRBV27; TRBD1 aligns across 7 bases. The CDR3 is 15 amino acids. Germline values: CDR1 MNHEY, CDR2 SMNVEV (reference sequence). V gave up 3 bases and J gave up 3 bases; unmatched junction bases: 7. CDR3 region: CASSFAPQGYYGYTF. The CDR3 coding sequence is TGTGCCAGCAGTTTTGCCCCACAGGGGTACTATGGCTACACCTTC.